A selection of T cell receptor beta chains follows, all from one sample in a study of cytomegalovirus exposure and HLA in healthy donors. Clones were sequenced by immunoSEQ multiplex PCR, and TCRdb holds only the in-frame ones, with some missing. Here the sample spans under 200,000 clones, over 80% being singletons. The sample consisted of PBMCs. Receptors originate from a human donor in good health. Each CDR3 is given with its conserved first and last residue. Each record gives: V gene, clone size, D gene, J gene, CDR3 DNA, CDR3 protein. D genes are given only for firm matches. Rows may omit the clone size; those that give it use once, few, many or a size class.

V gene: TRBV19; clone size: -; D gene: -; J gene: TRBJ1-1; CDR3 DNA: TGTGCCAGTAGTGTTTGGGGAGAGAACACTGAAGCTTTCTTT; CDR3 protein: CASSVWGENTEAFF
V gene: TRBV7-9; clone size: -; D gene: -; J gene: TRBJ2-1; CDR3 DNA: TGTTCCAGCAGCTTTCACATCAATGAGCAGTTCTTC; CDR3 protein: CSSSFHINEQFF
V gene: TRBV6-1; clone size: few; D gene: TRBD1; J gene: TRBJ1-2; CDR3 DNA: TGTGCCAGCAGTGGGGTCCTCGGGACAGCTAACTATGGCTACACCTTC; CDR3 protein: CASSGVLGTANYGYTF
V gene: TRBV5-6; clone size: -; D gene: -; J gene: TRBJ1-3; CDR3 DNA: TGTGCCAGCAGGTACAGGGTTTCTGGAAACACCATATATTTT; CDR3 protein: CASRYRVSGNTIYF
V gene: TRBV5-6; clone size: few; D gene: -; J gene: TRBJ2-2; CDR3 DNA: TGTGCCAGCAGCTTAGGGGTTTTGCCCGGGGAGCTGTTTTTT; CDR3 protein: CASSLGVLPGELFF
V gene: TRBV29-1; clone size: -; D gene: TRBD2; J gene: TRBJ2-3; CDR3 DNA: TGCAGCGTTGAAGATCCGGGACTAGCCACCCCCGATACGCAGTATTTT; CDR3 protein: CSVEDPGLATPDTQYF
V gene: TRBV27; clone size: -; D gene: TRBD1; J gene: TRBJ2-1; CDR3 DNA: TGTGCCAGCAGTCCTTTACCGCCGGGACAGGGCTACAACAATGAGCAGTTCTTC; CDR3 protein: CASSPLPPGQGYNNEQFF
V gene: TRBV4-2; clone size: -; D gene: TRBD2; J gene: TRBJ2-5; CDR3 DNA: TGTGCCAGCAGCCAGCATTTACTAGCGGGTAGGGGGGAGACCCAGTACTTC; CDR3 protein: CASSQHLLAGRGETQYF
V gene: TRBV18; clone size: few; D gene: -; J gene: TRBJ2-7; CDR3 DNA: TGTGCCAGTTCACCACGGCAGCAGGGCTCCTCCTACGAGCAGTACTTC; CDR3 protein: CASSPRQQGSSYEQYF
V gene: TRBV7-2; clone size: -; D gene: TRBD2; J gene: TRBJ2-7; CDR3 DNA: TGTGCCAGCAGCCTTACTAGCGGGAGAGGCAGCGAGCAGTACTTC; CDR3 protein: CASSLTSGRGSEQYF
V gene: TRBV7-9; clone size: -; D gene: -; J gene: TRBJ2-5; CDR3 DNA: TGTGCCAGCAGCTCGAGAGAGGTGAAAGAGACCCAGTACTTC; CDR3 protein: CASSSREVKETQYF
V gene: TRBV5-1; clone size: -; D gene: TRBD1; J gene: TRBJ1-4; CDR3 DNA: TGCGCCAGCAGGGGACAGGGAGATGAAAAACTGTTTTTT; CDR3 protein: CASRGQGDEKLFF
V gene: TRBV25-1; clone size: -; D gene: -; J gene: TRBJ1-1; CDR3 DNA: TGTGCCAGCAGTGAAGTAAGGCAGGGGATGCACACTGAAGCTTTCTTT; CDR3 protein: CASSEVRQGMHTEAFF
V gene: TRBV6-5; clone size: -; D gene: TRBD2; J gene: TRBJ2-1; CDR3 DNA: TGTGCCAGCAGTTATTGGGGCGGGAGGAACAATGAGCAGTTCTTC; CDR3 protein: CASSYWGGRNNEQFF
V gene: TRBV2; clone size: -; D gene: -; J gene: TRBJ2-5; CDR3 DNA: TGTGCCAGCAGCGAAGACGCTGGCGGAGAGACCCAGTACTTC; CDR3 protein: CASSEDAGGETQYF
V gene: TRBV9; clone size: -; D gene: -; J gene: TRBJ2-6; CDR3 DNA: TGTGCCAGCAGCGAACAAATACAGGGTGCTGGGGCCAACGTCCTGACTTTC; CDR3 protein: CASSEQIQGAGANVLTF
V gene: TRBV11-2; clone size: -; D gene: TRBD2; J gene: TRBJ2-7; CDR3 DNA: TGTGCCAGCAGGTCGGGGGGAGTCCGGTACGAGCAGTACTTC; CDR3 protein: CASRSGGVRYEQYF
V gene: TRBV27; clone size: once; D gene: -; J gene: TRBJ1-4; CDR3 DNA: TGTGCCAGCAGTTTATCGCCCCGGGGGGCTAATGAAAAACTGTTTTTT; CDR3 protein: CASSLSPRGANEKLFF
V gene: TRBV7-8; clone size: -; D gene: TRBD1; J gene: TRBJ1-5; CDR3 DNA: TGTGCCAGCAGCTTAGAGGGACAGAGGGATCAGCCCCAGCATTTT; CDR3 protein: CASSLEGQRDQPQHF
V gene: TRBV5-6; clone size: -; D gene: TRBD1; J gene: TRBJ2-7; CDR3 DNA: TGTGCCAGCAGCTTCCACAGGGGCGGCAACGAGCAGTACTTC; CDR3 protein: CASSFHRGGNEQYF
V gene: TRBV10-3; clone size: -; D gene: TRBD1; J gene: TRBJ2-7; CDR3 DNA: TGTGCCATCAGGGAGGGACAGGGGGCTTACGAGCAGTACTTC; CDR3 protein: CAIREGQGAYEQYF
V gene: TRBV10-2; clone size: -; D gene: -; J gene: TRBJ2-1; CDR3 DNA: TGCGCCAGCAGTGAAACGATACAGGGCCATGAGCAGTTCTTC; CDR3 protein: CASSETIQGHEQFF
V gene: TRBV2; clone size: -; D gene: TRBD2; J gene: TRBJ2-7; CDR3 DNA: TGTGCCAGCAGTGAAATCGCTAGCGGGGGCGAGCAGTACTTC; CDR3 protein: CASSEIASGGEQYF
V gene: TRBV27; clone size: -; D gene: TRBD2; J gene: TRBJ2-7; CDR3 DNA: TGTGCCAGCAGTCCCGGGACTACCGTGCACGAGCAGTACTTC; CDR3 protein: CASSPGTTVHEQYF
V gene: TRBV20-1; clone size: -; D gene: -; J gene: TRBJ1-6; CDR3 DNA: TGCAGTGCTACAGTTTCACCCCTCCACTTT; CDR3 protein: CSATVSPLHF
V gene: TRBV25-1; clone size: -; D gene: TRBD2; J gene: TRBJ2-5; CDR3 DNA: TGTGCCAGCAATGTGGCTAGCGGGGGCCTACAAGAGACCCAGTACTTC; CDR3 protein: CASNVASGGLQETQYF
V gene: TRBV4-2; clone size: -; D gene: TRBD2; J gene: TRBJ2-1; CDR3 DNA: TGTGCCAGCAGCCAAGAGGGCGGGGGGAGCTGGAATGAGCAGTTCTTC; CDR3 protein: CASSQEGGGSWNEQFF
V gene: TRBV29-1; clone size: -; D gene: TRBD1; J gene: TRBJ2-7; CDR3 DNA: TGCAGCGTTAGATCCGGGACAGACGCCTACGAGCAGTACTTC; CDR3 protein: CSVRSGTDAYEQYF
V gene: TRBV7-3; clone size: -; D gene: TRBD2; J gene: TRBJ2-1; CDR3 DNA: TGTGCCAGCAGCCCAAGGACTAGCGGGGGCCACAATGAGCAGTTCTTC; CDR3 protein: CASSPRTSGGHNEQFF
V gene: TRBV7-9; clone size: -; D gene: TRBD1; J gene: TRBJ1-2; CDR3 DNA: TGTGCCAGCAGCAACCTCCGGGGACAGGCAAGAGATGGCTACACCTTC; CDR3 protein: CASSNLRGQARDGYTF
V gene: TRBV5-4; clone size: -; D gene: -; J gene: TRBJ1-1; CDR3 DNA: TGTGCCAGCAGCTTGCAGGATGGTGAAGCTTTCTTT; CDR3 protein: CASSLQDGEAFF
V gene: TRBV7-3; clone size: -; D gene: -; J gene: TRBJ1-6; CDR3 DNA: TGTGCCAGCAGTAGGGACTTCTATAATTCACCCCTCCACTTT; CDR3 protein: CASSRDFYNSPLHF
V gene: TRBV7-2; clone size: -; D gene: TRBD2; J gene: TRBJ2-3; CDR3 DNA: TGTGCCAGCAGCCCACAGGGGACTAGCGGGGGACCAGATACGCAGTATTTT; CDR3 protein: CASSPQGTSGGPDTQYF
V gene: TRBV14; clone size: -; D gene: -; J gene: TRBJ1-1; CDR3 DNA: TGTGCCAGCAGCAACCCCGCAGGGAAGTGGGATGAAGCTTTCTTT; CDR3 protein: CASSNPAGKWDEAFF
V gene: TRBV10-3; clone size: -; D gene: -; J gene: TRBJ2-3; CDR3 DNA: TGTGCCTCTTCGAAGGGGGGCACAGATACGCAGTATTTT; CDR3 protein: CASSKGGTDTQYF
V gene: TRBV4-3; clone size: -; D gene: TRBD1; J gene: TRBJ1-1; CDR3 DNA: TGCGCCAGCAGCCAAATAACAGGGGCTATGAACACTGAAGCTTTCTTT; CDR3 protein: CASSQITGAMNTEAFF
V gene: TRBV7-2; clone size: -; D gene: TRBD2; J gene: TRBJ2-7; CDR3 DNA: TGTGCCAGCAGCTTATCCCCCGGGGGGGCCTACGAGCAGTACTTC; CDR3 protein: CASSLSPGGAYEQYF
V gene: TRBV4-3; clone size: -; D gene: -; J gene: TRBJ1-5; CDR3 DNA: TGCGCCAGCAGCCCAAATCTAAAGCAGCCCCAGCATTTT; CDR3 protein: CASSPNLKQPQHF
V gene: TRBV11-2; clone size: once; D gene: -; J gene: TRBJ2-5; CDR3 DNA: TGTGCCAGCAGCTCCCGAGGGTCGGCTGAGACCCAGTACTTC; CDR3 protein: CASSSRGSAETQYF
V gene: TRBV2; clone size: -; D gene: -; J gene: TRBJ2-7; CDR3 DNA: TGTGCCAGTGCCGGGACCTACGAGCAGTACTTC; CDR3 protein: CASAGTYEQYF
V gene: TRBV25-1; clone size: -; D gene: TRBD1; J gene: TRBJ2-3; CDR3 DNA: TGTGCCACCGTAGACAGGGGAACAGATACGCAGTATTTT; CDR3 protein: CATVDRGTDTQYF
V gene: TRBV18; clone size: once; D gene: -; J gene: TRBJ1-2; CDR3 DNA: TGTGCCAGCTCACCATCCGTGGAACACGGAGCCTATGGCTACACCTTC; CDR3 protein: CASSPSVEHGAYGYTF
V gene: TRBV6-1; clone size: -; D gene: -; J gene: TRBJ2-1; CDR3 DNA: TGTGCCAGCAGTGAAGGTCGGGGAACCTACAATGAGCAGTTCTTC; CDR3 protein: CASSEGRGTYNEQFF
V gene: TRBV7-9; clone size: -; D gene: TRBD1; J gene: TRBJ2-7; CDR3 DNA: TGTGCCAGCAGCTCAGGGGGCGAAGTGAGAGAGCAGTACTTC; CDR3 protein: CASSSGGEVREQYF
V gene: TRBV7-9; clone size: -; D gene: TRBD2; J gene: TRBJ2-7; CDR3 DNA: TGTGCCAGCAGCTTGGGCGGGGGTGCACACCCCTACGAGCAGTACTTC; CDR3 protein: CASSLGGGAHPYEQYF